The TCR beta chain under discussion was sequenced for a study of blood T cells in healthy people across ages. The overall study: Template switching captured about one barcoded beta molecule per two T cells. General study points: Higher naive T cell percentage went strongly together with higher TCR beta diversity.

The authors ran a second PCR of 7 to 11 cycles using a sample-barcoded 5' primer and a J-beta primer mix. One entry per CDR3 protein, called by TCRdb with MiXCR from the 5' RACE reads. This table holds 1.4 million or so distinct CDR3 sequences, approximately 39% found once. The CDR3 is 12 amino acids. Germline V gene data show CDR1 as SGHAT and CDR2 as FQNNGV. To note about this clonotype: Antigen unknown. An end of the junction does not agree with germline; a read error may underlie this.

V usage is TRBV11-2 and J usage is TRBJ2-5; D could derive from TRBD1 or TRBD2 (5 bases each). The source material was blood. This sequence originates from a woman under 30 in good health. The CDR3 DNA reads as TGTGCCAGCAGCTCTCCCCCGGGACGCCTCGACTTC. Its translation: CASSSPPGRLDF.